This T cell receptor (beta chain) was obtained from a study of vaccination and CD4 T cells after COVID-19. Background on the study: Convalescents were six males and four females, two of them Hispanic. Broader study findings: The authors studied relatively few convalescent patients and analyzed no early post-infection timepoints.

Cultured CD4+ T cell DNA underwent sequencing with the Oncomine TCR Beta short-read assay. TCRdb re-analysed the PCR reads in MiXCR, keeping a single row per CDR3 protein. The top ten hold 13% of the sample, which has 20,000 to 25,000 distinct CDR3 sequences, approximately 57% seen once. There are 15 residues in the CDR3. The germline CDR1 and CDR2 sequences are DFQATT and SNEGSKA (reference sequence). V was clipped by 0 bases and J by 0 bases, with 10 bases between them. Treatment of the sample: approximately nine-day PBMC culture with coronavirus spike peptide pools or control peptides (ViraFEST assay). Expansion of antigen-specific T cells with peptide pools by ViraFEST preceded sequencing of TCRs. Negative nucleocapsid antibody tests before and after vaccination confirmed that healthy vaccine recipients had no prior SARS-CoV-2 infection. Worth noting for this clonotype: Its antigen is not known.

This material consisted of CD4+ T cells from blood, cultured in vitro, taken after SARS-CoV-2 vaccination. The clonotype was recovered from a human donor who received a COVID-19 vaccine. This chain connects TRBV20-1 to TRBJ2-3; D may be TRBD1 (5 bases). DNA for the CDR3: TGCAGTGCTAGAGATCGTCAGGGTAGCACAGATACGCAGTATTTT. Translated: CSARDRQGSTDTQYF.